A single sample is the source of the 17 T cell receptor beta chains below, sequenced in a study of cytomegalovirus exposure and HLA in healthy donors. 60 Vbeta and 13 Jbeta primers were used in PCR. The repertoire was sequenced with immunoSEQ multiplex PCR; TCRdb's copy has only in-frame clones and lacks some. Of about 280,000 clones in the sample, roughly 90% were seen once. The source material was PBMCs. These receptors were obtained from a woman between 18 and 29 years old in good health and CMV-seronegative.

V gene TRBV4-1 combines with J gene TRBJ1-1; 7 nucleotides align to TRBD1. Germline V lookup: CDR1 MGHRA, CDR2 YSYEKL. Trimming cost V 4 bases and J 7 bases; bases outside gene matches: 9. The CDR3 has 14 residues. CDR3 sequence reads: CASSRSPGTDEAFF. The CDR3 nucleotides read TGCGCCAGCAGCCGTTCGCCCGGGACAGATGAAGCTTTCTTT.

The chain recombines TRBV9 with TRBJ2-7; D ambiguous. The CDR3 extends over 15 amino acids. Trimming stripped 4 bases from V and 2 bases from J, with 16 bases between. Germline V gives CDR1 SGDLS, CDR2 YYNGEE. The CDR3 DNA is TGTGCCAGCAGCCCCCATTTGGCACTAACCTACGAGCAGTACTTC. It specifies CASSPHLALTYEQYF.

The chain is built from TRBV27 and TRBJ1-2, with TRBD1 matching over 9 bases. With V trimmed by 5 bases and J by 6 bases, 13 bases remained unmatched. This CDR3 has 16 residues. Per the germline V gene, CDR1 is MNHEY and CDR2 is SMNVEV (reference sequence). Written as DNA, the CDR3 is TGTGCCAGCAGTCTCAGACCGGGACAGGGTTCCGATGGCTACACCTTC. As protein: CASSLRPGQGSDGYTF.

This chain connects TRBV10-3 to TRBJ1-1; no definite D call. Trimming removed 10 bases from V and 6 bases from J, with 21 bases in between. This CDR3 has 14 amino acids. Germline V CDR1 and CDR2: ENHRY, SYGVKD. This chain's CDR3 is CATAVGASGAEAFF. The CDR3 bases are TGTGCCACAGCCGTTGGAGCCTCCGGAGCTGAAGCTTTCTTT.

This chain links TRBV10-1 with TRBJ2-5, with D unresolved. Germline CDR1 reads WNHNN; CDR2 reads SYGVQD (reference sequence). The CDR3 has 15 residues. V was cut by 2 bases and J by 2 bases, with 12 bases left in between. The CDR3 protein is CASSEGLRLQETQYF. The CDR3 DNA is TGCGCCAGCAGTGAGGGTCTCCGGTTACAAGAGACCCAGTACTTC.

This clone was found once. This sequence joins TRBV13 and TRBJ2-7; the match to TRBD2 covers 14 bases. Germline-derived CDR1 and CDR2 are PRHDT and FYEKMQ (reference sequence). The J segment lost 0 bases and the V segment lost 3 bases, leaving 4 bases of the junction unmatched. The CDR3 loop spans 17 amino acids. The CDR3 region is CASSFRTSGGHSYEQYF. The CDR3 DNA follows: TGTGCCAGCAGCTTTCGGACTAGCGGGGGGCACTCCTACGAGCAGTACTTC.

The chain links TRBV5-1 to TRBJ1-1; a weak D match, TRBD1 (5 bases). Germline values: CDR1 SGHRS, CDR2 YFSETQ. Trimming cost V 4 bases and J 3 bases, with 16 bases left between them. This CDR3 has 15 amino acids. For the CDR3, the DNA is TGCGCCAGCAGCCAGGGAACAGGCGTGCACACTGAAGCTTTCTTT. Translation gives CASSQGTGVHTEAFF.

The chain is built from TRBV5-1 and TRBJ2-1, with TRBD2 matching 10 bases. CDR1 SGHRS and CDR2 YFSETQ come from the germline V gene. This CDR3 contains 14 residues. Trimming at V came to 7 bases and at J to 6 bases, leaving 7 bases not matched to a gene. CDR3 loop: CASALAGVGNEQFF. CDR3 bases: TGCGCCAGCGCCCTAGCGGGGGTTGGCAATGAGCAGTTCTTC.

The chain uses TRBV19 and TRBJ1-4, with 7 bases fitting TRBD1. In germline, CDR1 is LNHDA, CDR2 SQIVND (reference sequence). V lost 6 bases, J lost 1 base, and 14 bases stayed unmatched. CDR3 length: 18 residues. The CDR3 sequence: CASSPTRQGYRTNEKLFF. The DNA for the CDR3 is TGTGCCAGTAGCCCGACCCGACAGGGCTATAGAACTAATGAAAAACTGTTTTTT.

The CDR3 here is CASSPYLDSRLYEQYF. The CDR3 DNA reads TGTGCCAGCAGCCCCTACCTCGACAGTCGGCTTTACGAGCAGTACTTC. This chain connects TRBV7-9 to TRBJ2-7; D is perhaps TRBD1 (5 bases). With 5 bases removed from V and 4 bases from J, the gap between germline ends came to 21 bases. This CDR3 contains 16 residues. Germline V lookup: CDR1 SEHNR, CDR2 FQNEAQ (reference sequence).

Written as DNA, the CDR3 is TGCGCCAGCAGCCAAGAGAGTACAGGGACCTATAATTCACCCCTCCACTTT. Encoded protein: CASSQESTGTYNSPLHF. This chain joins TRBV4-1 and TRBJ1-6, with D maybe TRBD1 (6 bases). The CDR3 totals 17 residues. CDR1 is MGHRA, CDR2 YSYEKL, per germline. V lost 0 bases, J lost 2 bases, and 11 bases lay in between.

About this clone: At one of its ends the junction is not consistent with the germline gene, which may arise from a read error. J is TRBJ2-7 and V is TRBV13, with TRBD2 matching 10 bases. The CDR3 length is 15 residues. Per the germline V gene, CDR1 is PRHDT and CDR2 is FYEKMQ (reference sequence). The CDR3 here is CASSLGRTSGELWDF. The CDR3 DNA sequence: TGTGCCAGCAGCTTAGGCAGAACTAGCGGGGAACTATGGGATTTC.

The chain carries TRBV7-9 and TRBJ2-5, with D possibly being TRBD1 (7 bases). CDR3 length equals 14 residues. Germline values: CDR1 SEHNR, CDR2 FQNEAQ (reference sequence). Trimming pared 5 bases from V and 4 bases from J, leaving 14 bases between. This CDR3 reads CASSAQGGGETQYF. CDR3 nucleotides: TGTGCCAGCAGCGCCCAGGGGGGAGGAGAGACCCAGTACTTC.

V is TRBV19 and J is TRBJ1-4; D ambiguous. Trimming removed 8 bases from V and 12 bases from J, with 13 bases in between. This CDR3 has 11 residues. Per germline, CDR1 LNHDA and CDR2 SQIVND (reference sequence). The CDR3 loop reads CASRKAWELFF. Written as DNA, the CDR3 is TGTGCCAGTCGGAAAGCGTGGGAACTGTTTTTT.

This chain joins TRBV5-4 and TRBJ2-5; 11 bases map to TRBD2. Trimming at V came to 3 bases and at J to 3 bases, leaving 13 bases not matched to a gene. Per germline, CDR1 SGHNT and CDR2 YYREEE (reference sequence). The CDR3 consists of 18 residues. CDR3 DNA: TGTGCCAGCAGCTCCTCACTAGCGGGGGCACCTAGAAAAGAGACCCAGTACTTC. Protein product: CASSSSLAGAPRKETQYF. Full variable domain (rest looked up from reference TRBV5-4 and TRBJ2-5): ETGVTQSPTHLIKTRGQQVTLRCSSQSGHNTVSWYQQALGQGPQFIFQYYREEENGRGNFPPRFSGLQFPNYSSELNVNALELDDSALYLCASSSSLAGAPRKETQYFGPGTRLLVL.

The V and J genes are TRBV4-2 and TRBJ2-1; D is undetermined. The length of the CDR3 is 12 residues. Germline lookup yields CDR1 LGHNA and CDR2 YNFKEQ. Trimming stripped 3 bases from V and 7 bases from J, with 7 bases between. Here the CDR3 DNA reads TGTGCCAGCAGCCACGTAAATAATGAGCAGTTCTTC. This codes for CASSHVNNEQFF.

The CDR3 is CASSQRQGKETEAFF. In nucleotides, the CDR3 is TGCGCCAGCAGCCAACGACAGGGAAAGGAGACTGAAGCTTTCTTT. The V call is TRBV5-1, the J call TRBJ1-1; 7 bases map to TRBD1. The junction had 11 bases not matched to a gene; V was cut back by 4 bases and J by 5 bases. The CDR3 extends over 15 amino acids. Germline V gene data show CDR1 as SGHRS and CDR2 as YFSETQ.